The rows below give T cell receptor beta chains drawn from one sample of a study of T-cell reconstitution after alpha-beta-depleted transplantation in children. TCRdb re-called the PCR reads with MiXCR, one entry per CDR3 protein. The data hold roughly 280,000 distinct CDR3 sequences, with around 10% observed a single time. Sequenced material: peripheral blood, taken 180 days after TCRalphabeta/CD19-depleted stem cell transplant. The receptors derive from a male patient aged 2 to 10 who had a stem cell transplant for chronic granulomatous disease, so the T cells may come from the graft donor. The CDR3 runs from the conserved cysteine through the conserved F or W. The D gene is left open where the match is weak.

CDR3 length	J gene	D gene	V gene	CDR3 protein
15	TRBJ1-1	TRBD1	TRBV5-1	CASSWEQGARTEAFF
12	TRBJ2-1	.	TRBV4-3	CASSQYREEQFF
13	TRBJ1-2	.	TRBV19	CASSVTGGYGYTF
14	TRBJ2-4	.	TRBV19	CASGKQGMENIQYF
15	TRBJ1-1	.	TRBV28	CASTEWGQPGTEAFF
18	TRBJ2-1	TRBD2	TRBV20-1	CSARDFSRLAGVYNEQFF
14	TRBJ1-2	.	TRBV7-9	CASSPGPTTGGYTF
17	TRBJ2-5	.	TRBV10-2	CASSAAGIVLYQETQYF
12	TRBJ1-3	.	TRBV21-1	CASSNLGNTIYF
15	TRBJ1-2	.	TRBV6-4	CASSDSGGNYYGYTF
14	TRBJ2-7	TRBD1	TRBV4-3	CASSQGTGTYEQYF
16	TRBJ2-2	TRBD2	TRBV6-5	CASSWGLTSDGGELFF
13	TRBJ2-5	.	TRBV7-3	CASSSVHGETQYF
19	TRBJ2-5	TRBD2	TRBV7-8	CASSFYVGLAGINQETQSF
14	TRBJ1-2	.	TRBV20-1	CSASKAGSSYGYTF
13	TRBJ2-7	TRBD2	TRBV20-1	CSASSGRAHEQYF
12	TRBJ2-3	.	TRBV19	CASKDRTDTQYF
13	TRBJ2-1	TRBD1	TRBV29-1	CSAWTGRTNEQFF
13	TRBJ2-5	TRBD1	TRBV20-1	CSALDRGPETQYF
19	TRBJ1-5	TRBD1	TRBV5-6	CASSLVAPTGGDEYQPQHF
16	TRBJ2-7	.	TRBV7-6	CASSFFLAGSGVKQYF
13	TRBJ2-2	.	TRBV7-8	CASSLGSRWELFF
16	TRBJ2-3	TRBD2	TRBV12-3/TRBV12-4	CASSITGTSQSDTQYF
15	TRBJ1-2	.	TRBV12-3/TRBV12-4	CASSLRTLGGYGYTF
13	TRBJ2-3	.	TRBV20-1	CSARDTSTDTQYF
15	TRBJ2-5	TRBD2	TRBV7-7	CASSLAWGGQETQYF
12	TRBJ1-2	.	TRBV5-1	CASRWDTDGYTF
12	TRBJ2-1	.	TRBV12-3/TRBV12-4	CASSQGSDEQFF
14	TRBJ1-6	.	TRBV25-1	CASSENAYNSPLHF
13	TRBJ1-1	.	TRBV6-1	CASIGAPAFEAFF
15	TRBJ2-6	.	TRBV7-9	CASSPHRPGANVLTF
16	TRBJ2-1	.	TRBV28	CASSLAGWVSYNEQFF
12	TRBJ2-5	.	TRBV15	CATSLQGGTQYF
15	TRBJ2-5	.	TRBV20-1	CSASIDSHQQETQYF
14	TRBJ2-1	.	TRBV7-2	CASSLGQPSNEQFF
19	TRBJ2-2	TRBD2	TRBV7-6	CASSLARGLAGGPAGELFF